What follows are 2 T cell receptor beta chains derived from one specimen sequenced in a study of blood T cell repertoires in COVID-19. Using immunoSEQ multiplex PCR, the repertoire was profiled, and TCRdb retains in-frame clones only, with some absent. Counted here are approximately 270,000 clones, about 91% occurring once; the ten biggest clones make up roughly 6%. Specimen: peripheral blood. These receptors were collected from a woman between 25 and 40 years old with COVID-19, enrolled during active disease.

This chain joins TRBV4-3 and TRBJ2-3, with D maybe TRBD1 (5 bases). V lost 0 bases and J lost 0, with 10 bases in between. The CDR3 has 16 amino acids. The germline V gene has CDR1 LGHNA and CDR2 YSLEER. The CDR3 region has the DNA TGCGCCAGCAGCCAAGAGACAGCCTTTAGCACAGATACGCAGTATTTT. Translated: CASSQETAFSTDTQYF.

The rearrangement links TRBV27 to TRBJ2-3, with a weak D call TRBD2 (5 bases). The V end lost 7 bases, the J end lost 1 base, and 9 bases lay between the germline ends. The CDR3 is 13 amino acids. CDR1 is MNHEY, CDR2 SMNVEV, per germline (reference sequence). CDR3 DNA sequence: TGTGCCAGCATGGAGGTGGGCACAGATACGCAGTATTTT. Translated: CASMEVGTDTQYF.